This is a list of T cell receptor beta chains from one sample in a study of shared clonotypes between healthy human individuals. Here immunoSEQ multiplex PCR was the method, and the copy in TCRdb shows in-frame clones only, minus some. The sample has about 560,000 clones, around 80% seen once. The sample was PBMCs. Receptors originate from a middle-aged woman in good health. Some clones in this sample may be carry-over from other donors' samples. The CDR3 runs from the conserved cysteine through the conserved F or W. The D gene is left open where the match is weak. Not all rows give a size; the values are once, few, many and, for expanded clones, a class.

j_call	clone_size	v_call	d_call	cdr3_nt	cdr3_aa
TRBJ2-7	.	TRBV7-9	.	TGTGCCAGCAGCACCGATGTCTACGAGCAGTACTTC	CASSTDVYEQYF
TRBJ2-7	once	TRBV7-8	TRBD1	TGTGCCAGCAGCAAGGACAGGGGAAATTACTACGAGCAGTACTTC	CASSKDRGNYYEQYF
TRBJ2-1	.	TRBV7-8	TRBD2	TGTGCCAGCAGCTTAGAGCGGGAGCTCAACAATGAGCAGTTCTTC	CASSLERELNNEQFF
TRBJ2-1	.	TRBV28	TRBD2	TGTGCCAGCAATGACCCGGGACTAGCGGCTCTTACGGAGCAGTTCTTC	CASNDPGLAALTEQFF
TRBJ2-1	.	TRBV18	.	TGTGCCAGCTCACCATTGGACTCCCCCAATGAGCAGTTCTTC	CASSPLDSPNEQFF
TRBJ2-1	.	TRBV11-2	.	TGTGCCAGCAGCTTAGATTTGGGGAGTTTCAATGAGCAGTTCTTC	CASSLDLGSFNEQFF
TRBJ2-2	.	TRBV5-4	TRBD2	TGTGCCAGCAGCTTGGTGCTAGCGGGAGTAATCGGGGAGCTGTTTTTT	CASSLVLAGVIGELFF
TRBJ2-7	.	TRBV4-1	TRBD2	TGCGCCAGCAGCCAAACCGGGCTAGCGGGAGACTACGAGCAGTACTTC	CASSQTGLAGDYEQYF
TRBJ1-2	.	TRBV6-1	.	TGTGCCAGCAGCGCCAGTTATGGCTACACCTTC	CASSASYGYTF
TRBJ1-1	.	TRBV6-5	.	TGTGCCAGCAGAAGACAGAGAACACTGAACACTGAAGCTTTCTTT	CASRRQRTLNTEAFF
TRBJ2-7	.	TRBV6-5	.	TGTGCCAGCAGCTGGACAGGAGGGCCCTACGAGCAGTACTTC	CASSWTGGPYEQYF
TRBJ1-4	.	TRBV5-8	.	TGTGCCATCCGAAGGCTGGGGGAACTGTTTTTT	CAIRRLGELFF
TRBJ1-5	.	TRBV30	.	TGTGCCTGGAGTCCACGGGGGGATCAGCCCCAGCATTTT	CAWSPRGDQPQHF
TRBJ2-7	.	TRBV4-3	.	TGCGCCAGCAGCCAAGCCGGGACACTCGCCTACGAGCAGTACTTC	CASSQAGTLAYEQYF
TRBJ2-2	.	TRBV7-9	.	TGTGCCAGCTCTCCATTGGGGGCGGGAGCGAAGACGGGGGAGCTGTTTTTT	CASSPLGAGAKTGELFF
TRBJ2-2	.	TRBV19	TRBD2	TGTGCCAGTAGTCAAACTGGCGGGAGGGTCACCGGGGAGCTGTTTTTT	CASSQTGGRVTGELFF
TRBJ2-7	once	TRBV4-2	.	TGTGCCAGCAGCCAGGCCGGTCGGGGGAACTCCTACGAGCAGTACTTC	CASSQAGRGNSYEQYF
TRBJ1-2	once	TRBV7-2	.	TGTGCCAGCAGCACAACCGACAGGTGGAACTATGGCTACACCTTC	CASSTTDRWNYGYTF
TRBJ2-1	.	TRBV7-3	TRBD2	TGTGCCAGCAGCTTAAGACTAGCGGGTAACAATGAGCAGTTCTTC	CASSLRLAGNNEQFF
TRBJ2-1	.	TRBV2	.	TGTGCCAGCAGTGTAATCAGGGACAATGAGCAGTTCTTC	CASSVIRDNEQFF
TRBJ2-5	.	TRBV10-2	.	TGCGCCAGCAGTGATTCCCCGGGGGCCCAACTGGAGACCCAGTACTTC	CASSDSPGAQLETQYF
TRBJ2-7	.	TRBV5-5	.	TGTGCCAGCAGCTTGTGGGAGCTCCGCGAGCAGTACTTC	CASSLWELREQYF
TRBJ2-1	.	TRBV4-1	.	TGCGCCAGCAGCCAACTCGAGAGCTCCTACAATGAGCAGTTCTTC	CASSQLESSYNEQFF
TRBJ2-7	.	TRBV28	.	TGTGCCAGCAGTTTCTACGGCTACGAGCAGTACTTC	CASSFYGYEQYF
TRBJ2-3	.	TRBV12-5	.	TGTGCTAGTGGTTTGAGCAGACTCACAGATACGCAGTATTTT	CASGLSRLTDTQYF
TRBJ1-5	.	TRBV6-5	.	TGTGCCACCGACCCTATTCGCAATCAGCCCCAGCATTTT	CATDPIRNQPQHF
TRBJ1-2	.	TRBV19	.	TGTGCCAGTACAACCGGGACATCCAACTATGGCTACACCTTC	CASTTGTSNYGYTF
TRBJ2-2	.	TRBV5-5	.	TGTGCCAGCAGCGGGACTGGCGCGGGGACCGGGGAGCTGTTTTTT	CASSGTGAGTGELFF
TRBJ1-5	.	TRBV10-1	TRBD1	TGCGCCAGCATCTGGACAGGGGGCAGGGGTCAGCCCCAGCATTTT	CASIWTGGRGQPQHF
TRBJ2-1	.	TRBV11-3	.	TGTGCCAGCAGCACGACCCCTCGGGAGCAGTTCTTC	CASSTTPREQFF
TRBJ1-3	.	TRBV28	.	TGTGCCAGCATCAACTCGGGGGACGGAAACACCATATATTTT	CASINSGDGNTIYF
TRBJ2-7	.	TRBV28	TRBD1	TGTGCCAGCAGCCAGACAGGGGAGTGGTACGAGCAGTACTTC	CASSQTGEWYEQYF
TRBJ2-5	.	TRBV29-1	TRBD1	TGCAGCGGAGGGACAGGGGGTGGACAAGAGACCCAGTACTTC	CSGGTGGGQETQYF
TRBJ1-1	.	TRBV7-2	.	TGTGCCAGCAGCTTAGATTCAGGAGCGAACACTGAAGCTTTCTTT	CASSLDSGANTEAFF
TRBJ1-5	.	TRBV7-2	.	TGTGCCAGCAGCGCTGCTTGGGCTAGTGGGCCCCAGCATTTT	CASSAAWASGPQHF
TRBJ2-3	.	TRBV6-1	TRBD2	TGTGCCAGCAGTGAAGGGGGACTAAGGACGAGGCAGTATTTT	CASSEGGLRTRQYF
TRBJ2-5	.	TRBV19	.	TGTGCCAGTAGTATTAATCCGCTGGGACAAGAGACCCAGTACTTC	CASSINPLGQETQYF
TRBJ2-3	.	TRBV18	.	TGTGCCAGCCAGGGGGGGCCCGAAGGGGATACGCAGTATTTT	CASQGGPEGDTQYF
TRBJ1-5	.	TRBV27	.	TGTGCCAGCAGTTCCCGGGTGGGCAATCAGCCCCAGCATTTT	CASSSRVGNQPQHF
TRBJ2-7	few	TRBV7-9	.	TGTGCCAGCACCCCCAGGTCAGGCAGCTCCTACGAGCAGTACTTC	CASTPRSGSSYEQYF
TRBJ1-1	.	TRBV5-1	TRBD1	TGCGCCAGCAGCTTCCTGACAGGGGAGAACACTGAAGCTTTCTTT	CASSFLTGENTEAFF
TRBJ2-3	.	TRBV11-2	TRBD2	TGTGCCAGCAACCCGACTAGCGGCACAGATACGCAGTATTTT	CASNPTSGTDTQYF
TRBJ2-1	.	TRBV4-2	TRBD2	TGTGCCAGCAGCCAAGATGCTACTAGCGGAAGCTCCTACAATGAGCAGTTCTTC	CASSQDATSGSSYNEQFF
TRBJ1-6	.	TRBV30	TRBD1	TGTGCCTGTACCGGGACAGGGTTTTCACCCCTCCACTTT	CACTGTGFSPLHF
TRBJ2-5	.	TRBV18	.	TGTGCCAGCTCACGGGAGAACCAAGAGACCCAGTACTTC	CASSRENQETQYF
TRBJ2-1	few	TRBV4-1	.	TGCGCCAGCAGCCCGAGACAGGAAAGCTCCTACAATGAGCAGTTCTTC	CASSPRQESSYNEQFF
TRBJ1-1	.	TRBV2	.	TGTGCCAGCGGAACCCAAGCTACGGACGGATCCCTTGAAGCTTTCTTT	CASGTQATDGSLEAFF
TRBJ1-2	.	TRBV7-2	.	TGTGCCAGCAGCTTAGGAGGGACGGCATATGGCTACACCTTC	CASSLGGTAYGYTF
TRBJ1-4	.	TRBV2	.	TGTGCCAGCAGGACCCCAAGATCCTACCTTAATGAAAAACTGTTTTTT	CASRTPRSYLNEKLFF
TRBJ2-2	.	TRBV10-1	TRBD2	TGCGCCAGCAGTCTTCTAGCGGTTGGGGAGCTGTTTTTT	CASSLLAVGELFF
TRBJ2-1	.	TRBV6-5	TRBD2	TGTGCCAGCAGTAGACTAGCGGCTACCTACAATGAGCAGTTCTTC	CASSRLAATYNEQFF
TRBJ2-2	.	TRBV29-1	.	TGCAGCGTTGGCATGATGGGCTCCGGGGAGCTGTTTTTT	CSVGMMGSGELFF
TRBJ2-3	.	TRBV18	.	TGTGCCAGCTCGGCCTATGGGGGCACAGATACGCAGTATTTT	CASSAYGGTDTQYF
TRBJ1-2	many	TRBV29-1	TRBD1	TGCAGCGCTCCACAGGGGGCGTCTGGCTACACCTTC	CSAPQGASGYTF
TRBJ1-1	.	TRBV29-1	TRBD1	TGCAGCGCCGGGGGACAGCAGAACACTGAAGCTTTCTTT	CSAGGQQNTEAFF